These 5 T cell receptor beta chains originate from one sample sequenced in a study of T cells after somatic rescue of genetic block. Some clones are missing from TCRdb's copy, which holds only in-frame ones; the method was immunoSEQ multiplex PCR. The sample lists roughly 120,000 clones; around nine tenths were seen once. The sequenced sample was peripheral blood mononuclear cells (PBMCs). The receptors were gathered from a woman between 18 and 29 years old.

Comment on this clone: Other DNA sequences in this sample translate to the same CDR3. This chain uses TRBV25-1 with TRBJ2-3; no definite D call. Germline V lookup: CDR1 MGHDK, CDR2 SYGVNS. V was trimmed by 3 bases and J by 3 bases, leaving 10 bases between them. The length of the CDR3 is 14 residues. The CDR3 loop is CASSEYSLTDTQYF. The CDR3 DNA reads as TGTGCCAGCAGTGAGTACTCCTTGACAGATACGCAGTATTTT.

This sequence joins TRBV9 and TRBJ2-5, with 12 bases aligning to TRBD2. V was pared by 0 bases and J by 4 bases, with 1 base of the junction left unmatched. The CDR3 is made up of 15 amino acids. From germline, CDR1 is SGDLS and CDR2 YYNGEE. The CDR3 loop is CASSVGLAGAETQYF. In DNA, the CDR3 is TGTGCCAGCAGCGTAGGACTAGCGGGGGCAGAGACCCAGTACTTC.

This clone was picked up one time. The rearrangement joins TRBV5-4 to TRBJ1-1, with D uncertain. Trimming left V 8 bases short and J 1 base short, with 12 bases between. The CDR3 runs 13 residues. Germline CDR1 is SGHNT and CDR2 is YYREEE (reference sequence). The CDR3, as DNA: TGTGCCAGTTCACGGATCGGGAACACTGAAGCTTTCTTT. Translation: CASSRIGNTEAFF.

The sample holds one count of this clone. CDR3 nucleotides: TGCAGTCCCTATAGCACAGATACGCAGTATTTT. Translation: CSPYSTDTQYF. The V gene is TRBV20-1, the J gene TRBJ2-3; D not resolved. The V gene lost 8 bases and the J gene lost 0 bases, with 6 bases spanning the gap. This CDR3 region has 11 residues. CDR1 is DFQATT and CDR2 is SNEGSKA in the germline V gene (reference sequence).

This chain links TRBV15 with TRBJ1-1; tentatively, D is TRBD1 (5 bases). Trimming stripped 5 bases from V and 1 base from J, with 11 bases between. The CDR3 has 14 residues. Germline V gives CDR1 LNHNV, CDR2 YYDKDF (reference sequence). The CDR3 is CATSGGSRNTEAFF. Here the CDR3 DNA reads TGTGCCACCAGCGGGGGATCTAGGAACACTGAAGCTTTCTTT.